Listed here are 8 T cell receptor beta chains from one sample, sequenced in a study of Ad26.COV2.S vaccination and SARS-CoV-2 variants. Treatment specified: around 19 received Ad26.COV2.S at low or high dose, single or two shots; 5 received placebo; per-sample allocation not given. Samples were taken on day 63 after the first vaccine or placebo injection. The repertoire was sequenced with immunoSEQ multiplex PCR; TCRdb's copy has only in-frame clones and lacks some. The sample has 350,000 to 500,000 clones, 89% seen once. Sequenced here: peripheral blood, sampled in a trial of Ad26.COV2.S vaccine versus placebo. These receptors originate from a person between 18 and 65 years old who received the Ad26.COV2.S COVID-19 vaccine or a placebo.

This chain uses TRBV6-2 or TRBV6-3 with TRBJ2-7; weak D call: TRBD1 (6 bases). The CDR3 length is 13 residues. Germline V gene lookup returns CDR1 MNHEY and CDR2 SVGEGT. V was shortened by 5 bases and J by 4 bases, with 12 bases between the two germline ends. CDR3 coding DNA: TGTGCCAGCAGTCGGACAGCGCTATACGAGCAGTACGTC. Translated, it gives CASSRTALYEQYV.

The chain is built from TRBV15 and TRBJ2-2, with TRBD2 matching 8 bases. CDR1 and CDR2 (germline): LNHNV, YYDKDF (reference sequence). The CDR3 consists of 14 residues. Trimming took 8 bases from V and 3 from J; bases not matched to a gene: 5. CDR3 bases: TGTGCCACCGCGGAACTAGCGGACACCGGGGAGCTGTTTTTT. Encoded protein: CATAELADTGELFF.

The gene calls are TRBV5-1 and TRBJ2-1; 7 nucleotides match TRBD2. V gave up 5 bases and J gave up 7 bases; unmatched junction bases: 12. The CDR3 covers 15 residues. Germline loops: CDR1 SGHRS, CDR2 YFSETQ. The CDR3 loop reads CASRLTGVGGNEQFF. The CDR3 DNA reads TGCGCCAGCAGACTAACTGGGGTCGGGGGGAATGAGCAGTTCTTC.

V gene TRBV4-1 combines with J gene TRBJ1-5; D is unclear. Trimming cost V 4 bases and J 5 bases, with 9 bases left between them. CDR1 and CDR2 from the germline V gene are MGHRA and YSYEKL. CDR3 size: 13 residues. The CDR3 here is CASSPRTDQPQHF. The CDR3, as DNA: TGCGCCAGCAGCCCCAGAACAGATCAGCCCCAGCATTTT.

This chain links TRBV9 with TRBJ2-3, with 8 bases aligning to TRBD2. CDR1 and CDR2 from the germline V gene are SGDLS and YYNGEE. V gave up 0 bases and J gave up 0 bases; unmatched junction bases: 9. The CDR3 is 18 residues long. CDR3 DNA sequence: TGTGCCAGCAGCGTAGCTCCCCGGGCTAGCGGGAGCACAGATACGCAGTATTTT. Residues: CASSVAPRASGSTDTQYF.

The gene calls are TRBV6-2 or TRBV6-3 and TRBJ2-6; 9 nucleotides align to TRBD1. Germline V gives CDR1 MNHEY, CDR2 SVGEGT. Trimming at V came to 2 bases and at J to 0 bases, leaving 5 bases not matched to a gene. The CDR3 covers 18 residues. The CDR3 nucleotides are TGTGCCAGCAGTTACACCGGGACAGGGTACTCTGGGGCCAACGTCCTGACTTTC. Its protein is CASSYTGTGYSGANVLTF.

The chain recombines TRBV2 with TRBJ2-3; possible D gene TRBD1, 5 bases. Trimming left V 3 bases short and J 4 bases short, with 17 bases between. Germline lookup yields CDR1 SNHLY and CDR2 FYNNEI. The CDR3 loop spans 16 amino acids. Here the CDR3 DNA reads TGTGCCAGCAGTGATTCAGGGCGGCCAGAACCAGATACGCAGTATTTT. The encoded protein is CASSDSGRPEPDTQYF.

The V call is TRBV19, the J call TRBJ1-3, with D possibly being TRBD1 (5 bases). This CDR3 region has 15 residues. Trimming shortened V by 8 bases and J by 2 bases, and 16 bases separated the two germline ends. Germline values: CDR1 LNHDA, CDR2 SQIVND (reference sequence). The CDR3, as DNA: TGTGCCAGTCAAAGGAGCAGGGCGGCTGGAAACACCATATATTTT. Its translation: CASQRSRAAGNTIYF.